The clone carrying this T cell receptor beta chain was detected only once. Per the study methods: Nucleated cell counts were estimated from reference gene primer amplification. The protocol was immunoSEQ multiplex PCR, while the TCRdb copy is restricted to in-frame clones and leaves out a portion. That table furnishes V, J and clone size, whereas the DNA furnished D and trimming. The sample lists about 200,000 clones, around nine tenths occurring once. Seattle-derived patients entered the study during active infection and were followed longitudinally. Trimming shortened V by 3 bases and J by 4 bases, and 8 bases separated the two germline ends. The germline V gene has CDR1 SGHNT and CDR2 YENEEA. This CDR3 region has 13 residues. These data belong to a study of blood T cell repertoires in COVID-19. About the study: Spain, Italy and the United States supplied samples that represented acute and convalescent COVID-19. In each case, the material was cDNA or gDNA derived from T cells, B-cell-depleted T cells, or PBMCs.

This clonotype was obtained from a man aged 60 to 75 with COVID-19, enrolled during active disease. Sequenced: peripheral blood. The V and J genes are TRBV11-3 and TRBJ2-3, with unresolved D. In DNA, the CDR3 is TGTGCCAGCAGCTTCAACCGGGCAGATACGCAGTATTTT. As protein: CASSFNRADTQYF.